This record concerns one T cell receptor (beta chain) sequence. Its target is unknown. Treatment of the sample: oral pan-JAK inhibitor, 5-10 mg twice daily. After isolation, RNA underwent reverse transcription to generate cDNA as the sequencing template. Repertoires were generated with immunoSEQ multiplex PCR, while TCRdb's copy carries only in-frame clones and drops some. The sample lists some 80,000 clones, approximately 64% occurring once. The sample originates from a study of CD8+ T cells in alopecia areata. Whole-study context: Twice daily, treated patients received 5 to 10 mg of oral tofacitinib. Tofacitinib exposure lasted 6 to 18 months, followed by 6 months off drug.

Broader study findings: Sequencing of scalp samples also captures resident alphabeta T cells of normal skin.

This CDR3 spans 14 amino acids. Trimming pared 0 bases from V and 7 bases from J, leaving 10 bases between. Germline V gene sequence: CDR1 LGHNA, CDR2 YSLEER. J is TRBJ1-5 and V is TRBV4-3; D remains ambiguous. Sequencing used CD8+ T cells sorted from blood, obtained at week 24, from a patient treated with tofacitinib. The receptor's source is a human donor with alopecia areata. CDR3 bases: TGCGCCAGCAGCCAAGATTCCGGGCCCCAGCCCCAGCATTTT. Its translation: CASSQDSGPQPQHF.